This TCR beta chain was captured in a study of T-cell reconstitution after alpha-beta-depleted transplantation in children. The V gene's germline CDR1 is DFQATT and CDR2 SNEGSKA (reference sequence). V was cut by 0 bases and J by 2 bases, with 14 bases left in between. There are 15 residues in the CDR3. Whole-study findings and limits: Surviving recipient T cells and thymic progenitors underlay high day-60 TCRbeta diversity in some patients. T-cell numbers and diversity, one year after transplant, stemmed largely from T cells that were newly produced.

Comment on this clonotype: Its target is unknown.

TCRbeta library preparation incorporated unique molecular identifiers. TCRdb called the PCR reads again in MiXCR, with one record for every CDR3 protein. In the table there are roughly 200,000 distinct CDR3 sequences, 11% of which are singletons. The specimen comprised PBMCs, sampled before TCRalphabeta/CD19-depleted stem cell transplant. The sequence derives from a child in the first two years of life with acute myeloid leukemia, due to receive a stem cell transplant. The rearrangement links TRBV20-1 to TRBJ2-7; D may be TRBD2 (5 bases). DNA of the CDR3: TGCAGTGCTAGAGATCGAGGCGGGTCGCCCTACGAGCAGTACTTC. Its translation: CSARDRGGSPYEQYF.